This TCR beta chain was captured by sequencing in a study of cytomegalovirus exposure and HLA in healthy donors. The study ran its PCR with 60 Vbeta and 13 Jbeta primers. Some clones are missing from TCRdb's copy, which holds only in-frame ones; the method was immunoSEQ multiplex PCR. The sample consists of 150,000 to 160,000 clones, about 80% of them appearing once. Germline values: CDR1 SNHLY, CDR2 FYNNEI. After removal of 6 bases from V and 10 bases from J, the junction contained 12 bases not matched to a gene. The CDR3 is 15 residues long. About this clone: Its antigen is not identified.

Study-wide findings and caveats: Rates of TCR association differed by HLA locus in a later analysis, with DRB1 highest and HLA-C lowest.

V usage is TRBV2 and J usage is TRBJ2-1, with 10 nucleotides matching TRBD2. Input material: PBMCs. This receptor was taken from a young man in good health and CMV-seropositive. Written as DNA, the CDR3 is TGTGCCAGCAGGACCCGACTAGCGGGTGGGTCGGAGCAGTTCTTC. This sequence encodes CASRTRLAGGSEQFF.